This paragraph reports one T cell receptor beta chain. CDR3 length: 11 residues. The V gene's germline CDR1 is DFQATT and CDR2 SNEGSKA (reference sequence). Trimming shortened V by 4 bases and J by 6 bases, and 9 bases separated the two germline ends. Original handling: From reference gene primer amplification, estimates of nucleated cell counts were derived. The repertoire was sequenced with immunoSEQ multiplex PCR; TCRdb's copy has only in-frame clones and lacks some. That table is the source of V, J and clone size, and D and trimming were worked out from the DNA. The table includes around 270,000 clones, 70% to 90% detected once. The data were obtained in a study of blood T cell repertoires in COVID-19.

The chain carries TRBV20-1 and TRBJ1-1; weak D call: TRBD1 (5 bases). Source material: peripheral blood. The receptor was isolated from a woman aged 55-75 years with COVID-19, enrolled during active disease. CDR3 nucleotide sequence: TGCAGTGCTAATCGGGGGGCTGAAGCTTTCTTT. Protein: CSANRGAEAFF.